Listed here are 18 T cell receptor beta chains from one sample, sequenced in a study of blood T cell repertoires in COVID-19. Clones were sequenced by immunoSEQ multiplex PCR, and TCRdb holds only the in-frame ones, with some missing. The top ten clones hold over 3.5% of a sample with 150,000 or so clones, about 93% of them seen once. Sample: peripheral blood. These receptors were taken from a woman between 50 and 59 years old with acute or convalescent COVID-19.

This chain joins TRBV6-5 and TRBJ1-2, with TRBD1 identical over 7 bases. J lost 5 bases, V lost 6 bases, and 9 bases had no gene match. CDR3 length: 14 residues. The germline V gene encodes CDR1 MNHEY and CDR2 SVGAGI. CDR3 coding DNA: TGTGCCAGCAGAAATACAGGGGATTTATATGGCTACACCTTC. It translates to CASRNTGDLYGYTF.

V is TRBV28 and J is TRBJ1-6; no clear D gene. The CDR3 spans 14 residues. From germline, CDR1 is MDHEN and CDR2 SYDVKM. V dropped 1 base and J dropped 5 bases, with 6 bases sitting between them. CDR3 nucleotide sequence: TGTGCCAGCAGTTTATCACTTAATAATTCACCCCTCCACTTT. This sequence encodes CASSLSLNNSPLHF.

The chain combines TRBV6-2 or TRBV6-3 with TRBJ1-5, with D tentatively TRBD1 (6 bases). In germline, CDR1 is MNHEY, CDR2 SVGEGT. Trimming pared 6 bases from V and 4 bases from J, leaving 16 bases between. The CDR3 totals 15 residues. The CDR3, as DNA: TGTGCCAGCAGCTTTGGACAGCTAGAGAATCAGCCCCAGCATTTT. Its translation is CASSFGQLENQPQHF.

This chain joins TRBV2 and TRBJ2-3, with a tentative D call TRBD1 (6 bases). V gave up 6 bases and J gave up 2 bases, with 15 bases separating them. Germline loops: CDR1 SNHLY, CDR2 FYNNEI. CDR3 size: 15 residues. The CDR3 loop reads CASRDLRTATDTQYF. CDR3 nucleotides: TGTGCCAGCAGGGACCTTCGGACAGCCACAGATACGCAGTATTTT.

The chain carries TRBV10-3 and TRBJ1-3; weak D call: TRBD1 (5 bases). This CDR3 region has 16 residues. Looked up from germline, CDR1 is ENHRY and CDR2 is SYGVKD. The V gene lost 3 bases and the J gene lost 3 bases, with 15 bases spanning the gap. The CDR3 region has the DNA TGTGCCATCAGTGACAGGGCCCCCTACCTTGGAAACACCATATATTTT. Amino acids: CAISDRAPYLGNTIYF.

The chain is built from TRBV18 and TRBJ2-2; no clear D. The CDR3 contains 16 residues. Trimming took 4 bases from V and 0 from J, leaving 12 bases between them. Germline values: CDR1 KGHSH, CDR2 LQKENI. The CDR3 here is CASSQDTKPNTGELFF. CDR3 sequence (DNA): TGTGCCAGCTCACAAGACACCAAGCCGAACACCGGGGAGCTGTTTTTT.

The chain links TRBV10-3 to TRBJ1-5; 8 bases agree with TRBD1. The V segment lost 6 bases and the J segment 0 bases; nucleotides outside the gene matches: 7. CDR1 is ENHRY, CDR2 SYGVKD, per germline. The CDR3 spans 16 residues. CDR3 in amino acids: CAISPGGAGSNQPQHF. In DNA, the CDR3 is TGTGCCATCAGCCCAGGGGGCGCAGGTAGCAATCAGCCCCAGCATTTT.

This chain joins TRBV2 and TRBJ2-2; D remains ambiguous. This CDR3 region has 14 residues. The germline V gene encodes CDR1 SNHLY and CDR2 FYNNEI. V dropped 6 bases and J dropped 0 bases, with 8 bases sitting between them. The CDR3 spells CASSYVSNTGELFF. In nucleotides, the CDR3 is TGTGCCAGCAGCTACGTCTCGAACACCGGGGAGCTGTTTTTT.

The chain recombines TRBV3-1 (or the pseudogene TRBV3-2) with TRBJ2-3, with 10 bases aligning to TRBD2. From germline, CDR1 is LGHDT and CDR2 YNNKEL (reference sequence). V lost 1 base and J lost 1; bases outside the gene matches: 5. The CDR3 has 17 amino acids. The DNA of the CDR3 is TGTGCCAGCAGCCAAGGGTCCCTAGCGGGGGGCACAGATACGCAGTATTTT. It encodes CASSQGSLAGGTDTQYF.

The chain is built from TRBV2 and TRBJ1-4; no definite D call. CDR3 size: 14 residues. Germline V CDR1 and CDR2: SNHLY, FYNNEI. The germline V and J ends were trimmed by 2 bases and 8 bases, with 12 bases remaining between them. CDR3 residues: CASSESARREKLFF. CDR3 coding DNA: TGTGCCAGCAGTGAAAGCGCACGAAGGGAAAAACTGTTTTTT.

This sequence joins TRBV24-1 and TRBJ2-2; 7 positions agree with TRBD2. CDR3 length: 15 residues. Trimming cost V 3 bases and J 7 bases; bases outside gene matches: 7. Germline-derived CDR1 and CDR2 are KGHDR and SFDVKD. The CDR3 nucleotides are TGTGCCACCAGTGATACTACAGCGGGGTTCGGGGAGCTGTTTTTT. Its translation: CATSDTTAGFGELFF.

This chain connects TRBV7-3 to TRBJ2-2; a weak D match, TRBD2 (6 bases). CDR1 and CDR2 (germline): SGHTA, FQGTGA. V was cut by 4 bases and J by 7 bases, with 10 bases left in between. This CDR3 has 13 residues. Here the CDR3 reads CASSSGGFGELFF. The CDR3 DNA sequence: TGTGCCAGCAGCTCCGGGGGTTTCGGGGAGCTGTTTTTT.

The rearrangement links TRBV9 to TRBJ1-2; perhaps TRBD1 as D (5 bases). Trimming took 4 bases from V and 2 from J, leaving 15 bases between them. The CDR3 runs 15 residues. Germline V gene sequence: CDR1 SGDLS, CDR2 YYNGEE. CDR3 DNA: TGTGCCAGCAGCTTAGGCGGGGGGACCAACTATGGCTACACCTTC. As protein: CASSLGGGTNYGYTF. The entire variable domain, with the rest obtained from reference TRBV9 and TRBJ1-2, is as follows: DSGVTQTPKHLITATGQRVTLRCSPRSGDLSVYWYQQSLDQGLQFLIQYYNGEERAKGNILERFSAQQFPDLHSELNLSSLELGDSALYFCASSLGGGTNYGYTFGSGTRLTVV.

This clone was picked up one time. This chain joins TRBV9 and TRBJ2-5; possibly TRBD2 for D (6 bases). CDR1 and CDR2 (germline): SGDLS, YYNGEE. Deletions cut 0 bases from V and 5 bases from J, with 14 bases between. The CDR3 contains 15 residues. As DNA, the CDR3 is TGTGCCAGCAGCGTAGGGGCGGGGCGGAGGGAGACCCAGTACTTC. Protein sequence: CASSVGAGRRETQYF.

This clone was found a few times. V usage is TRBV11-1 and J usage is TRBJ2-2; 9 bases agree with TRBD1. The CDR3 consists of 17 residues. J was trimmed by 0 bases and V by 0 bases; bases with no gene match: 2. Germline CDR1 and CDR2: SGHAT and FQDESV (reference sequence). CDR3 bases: TGTGCCAGCAGCTTAGCGTGGACAGGGGCGAACACCGGGGAGCTGTTTTTT. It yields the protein CASSLAWTGANTGELFF.

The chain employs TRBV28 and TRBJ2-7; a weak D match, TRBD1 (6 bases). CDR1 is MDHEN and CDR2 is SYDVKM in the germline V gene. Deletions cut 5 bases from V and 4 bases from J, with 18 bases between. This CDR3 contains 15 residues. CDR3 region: CASSPLGQPSYEQYF. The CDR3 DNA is TGTGCCAGCAGTCCCCTCGGACAGCCATCATACGAGCAGTACTTC.

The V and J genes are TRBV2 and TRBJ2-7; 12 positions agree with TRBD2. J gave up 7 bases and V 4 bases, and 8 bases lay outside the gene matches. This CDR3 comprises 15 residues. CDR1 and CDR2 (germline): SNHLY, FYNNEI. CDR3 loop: CASSGWTSGKLEQYF. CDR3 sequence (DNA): TGTGCCAGCAGTGGGTGGACTAGCGGGAAATTGGAGCAGTACTTC.

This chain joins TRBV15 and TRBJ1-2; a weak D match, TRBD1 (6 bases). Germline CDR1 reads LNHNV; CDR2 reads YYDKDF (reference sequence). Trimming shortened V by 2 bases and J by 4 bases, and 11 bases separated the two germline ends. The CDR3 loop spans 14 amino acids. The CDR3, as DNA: TGTGCCACCAGCAGAAAAACAGGGTCCTATGGCTACACCTTC. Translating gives CATSRKTGSYGYTF.